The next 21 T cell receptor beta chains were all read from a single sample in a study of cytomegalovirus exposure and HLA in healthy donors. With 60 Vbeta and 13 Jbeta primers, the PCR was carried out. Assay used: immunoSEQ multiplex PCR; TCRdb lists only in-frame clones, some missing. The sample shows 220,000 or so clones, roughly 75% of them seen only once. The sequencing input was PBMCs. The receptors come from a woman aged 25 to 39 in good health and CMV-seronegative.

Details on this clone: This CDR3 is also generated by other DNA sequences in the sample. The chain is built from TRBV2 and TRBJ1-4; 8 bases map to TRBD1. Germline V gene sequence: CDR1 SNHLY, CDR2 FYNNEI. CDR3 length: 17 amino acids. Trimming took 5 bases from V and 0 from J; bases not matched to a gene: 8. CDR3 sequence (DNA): TGTGCCAGCAGTACTTGGACAGGGATCACAACTAATGAAAAACTGTTTTTT. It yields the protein CASSTWTGITTNEKLFF.

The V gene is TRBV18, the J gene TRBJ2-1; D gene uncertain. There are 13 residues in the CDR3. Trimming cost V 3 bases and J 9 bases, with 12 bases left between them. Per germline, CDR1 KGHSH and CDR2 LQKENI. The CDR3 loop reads CASSPSVSGEQFF. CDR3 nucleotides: TGTGCCAGCTCACCCAGCGTTAGTGGTGAGCAGTTCTTC. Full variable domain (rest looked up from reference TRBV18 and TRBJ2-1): NAGVMQNPRHLVRRRGQEARLRCSPMKGHSHVYWYRQLPEEGLKFMVYLQKENIIDESGMPKERFSAEFPKEGPSILRIQQVVRGDSAAYFCASSPSVSGEQFFGPGTRLTVL.

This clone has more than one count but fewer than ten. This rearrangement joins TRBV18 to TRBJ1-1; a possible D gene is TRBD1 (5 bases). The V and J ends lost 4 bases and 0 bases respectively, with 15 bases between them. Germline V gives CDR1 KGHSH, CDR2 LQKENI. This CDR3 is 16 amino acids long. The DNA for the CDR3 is TGTGCCAGCTCACTCGAACACGGGGGGATGAACACTGAAGCTTTCTTT. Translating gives CASSLEHGGMNTEAFF.

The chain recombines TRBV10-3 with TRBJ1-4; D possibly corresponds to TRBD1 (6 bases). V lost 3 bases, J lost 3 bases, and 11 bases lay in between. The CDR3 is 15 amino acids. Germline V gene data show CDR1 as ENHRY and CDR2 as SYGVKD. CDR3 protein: CAISEKGGSNEKLFF. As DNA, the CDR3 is TGTGCCATCAGTGAAAAGGGGGGGTCTAATGAAAAACTGTTTTTT.

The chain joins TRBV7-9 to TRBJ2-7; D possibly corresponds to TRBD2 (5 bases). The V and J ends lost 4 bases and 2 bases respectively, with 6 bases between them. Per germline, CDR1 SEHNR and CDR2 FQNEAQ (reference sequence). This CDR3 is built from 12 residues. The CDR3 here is CASSSGAYEQYF. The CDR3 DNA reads TGTGCCAGCAGCTCCGGGGCCTACGAGCAGTACTTC.

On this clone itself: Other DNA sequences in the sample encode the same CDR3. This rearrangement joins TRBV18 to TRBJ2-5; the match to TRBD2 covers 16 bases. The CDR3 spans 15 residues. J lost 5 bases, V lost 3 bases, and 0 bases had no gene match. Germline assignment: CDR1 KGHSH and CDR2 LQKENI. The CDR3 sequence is CASSPGLAGGETQYF. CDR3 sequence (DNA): TGTGCCAGCTCACCGGGACTAGCGGGAGGGGAGACCCAGTACTTC.

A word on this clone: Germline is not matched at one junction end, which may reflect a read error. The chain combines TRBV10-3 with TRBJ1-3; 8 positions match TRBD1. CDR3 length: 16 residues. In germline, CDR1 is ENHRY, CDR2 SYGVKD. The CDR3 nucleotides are TGTGCCAGCAGTCTATCAGGGGGCAGCTCTGGAAACACCATATATTTT. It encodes CASSLSGGSSGNTIYF.

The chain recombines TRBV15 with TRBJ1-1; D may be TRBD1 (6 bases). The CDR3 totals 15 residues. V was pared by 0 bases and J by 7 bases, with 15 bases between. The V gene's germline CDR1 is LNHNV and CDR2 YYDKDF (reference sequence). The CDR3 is CATSRDLSQGNEAFF. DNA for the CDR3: TGTGCCACCAGCAGAGATCTGAGTCAGGGGAATGAAGCTTTCTTT.

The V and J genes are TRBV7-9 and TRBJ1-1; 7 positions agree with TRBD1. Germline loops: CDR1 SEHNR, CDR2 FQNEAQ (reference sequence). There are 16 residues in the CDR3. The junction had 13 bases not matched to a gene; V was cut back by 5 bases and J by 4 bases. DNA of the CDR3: TGTGCCAGCAGCCTCAACTTTGACAGGGTCGGCACTGAAGCTTTCTTT. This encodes CASSLNFDRVGTEAFF.

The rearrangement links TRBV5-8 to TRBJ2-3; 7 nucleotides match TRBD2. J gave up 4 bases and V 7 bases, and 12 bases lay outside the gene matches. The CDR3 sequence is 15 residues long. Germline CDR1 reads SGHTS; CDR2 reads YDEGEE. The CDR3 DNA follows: TGTGCCAGCCAGTATAAGGGAGGGTTTTCAGATACGCAGTATTTT. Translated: CASQYKGGFSDTQYF.

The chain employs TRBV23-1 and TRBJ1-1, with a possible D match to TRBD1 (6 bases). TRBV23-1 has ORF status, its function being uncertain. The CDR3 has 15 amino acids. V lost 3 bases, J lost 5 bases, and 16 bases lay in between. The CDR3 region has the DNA TGCGCCAGCAGTCATATCTGGGGGCAAAATACTGAAGCTTTCTTT. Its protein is CASSHIWGQNTEAFF.

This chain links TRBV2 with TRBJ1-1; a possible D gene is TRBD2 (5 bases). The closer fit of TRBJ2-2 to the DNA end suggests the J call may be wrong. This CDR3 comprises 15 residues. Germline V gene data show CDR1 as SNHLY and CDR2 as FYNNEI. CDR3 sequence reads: CASTSKRTNTGELFF. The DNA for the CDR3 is TGTGCCAGCACATCTAAGCGGACGAACACCGGGGAGCTGTTTTTT.

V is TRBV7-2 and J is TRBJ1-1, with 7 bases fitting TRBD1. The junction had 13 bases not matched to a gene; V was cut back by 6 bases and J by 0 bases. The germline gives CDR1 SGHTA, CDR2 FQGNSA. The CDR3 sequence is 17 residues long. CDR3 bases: TGTGCCAGCAGTCACTCCGGGCGACAGGGATTGAACACTGAAGCTTTCTTT. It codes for CASSHSGRQGLNTEAFF.

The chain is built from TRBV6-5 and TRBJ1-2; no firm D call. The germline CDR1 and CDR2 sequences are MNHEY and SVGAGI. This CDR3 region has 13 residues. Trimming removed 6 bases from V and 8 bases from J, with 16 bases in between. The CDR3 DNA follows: TGTGCCAGCAGCGTACTGCCCACAGCCGGCTACACCTTC. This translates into CASSVLPTAGYTF.

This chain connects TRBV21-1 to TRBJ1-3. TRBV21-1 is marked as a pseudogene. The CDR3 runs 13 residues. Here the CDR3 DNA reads TGTGCCAGCAGCTCCGTTTGTAGAGGGCTTGCTTATTTT. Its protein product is CASSSVCRGLAYF.

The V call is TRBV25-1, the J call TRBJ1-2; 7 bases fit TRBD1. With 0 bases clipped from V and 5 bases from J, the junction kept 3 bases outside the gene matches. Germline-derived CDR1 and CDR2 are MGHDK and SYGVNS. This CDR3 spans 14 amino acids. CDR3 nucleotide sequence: TGTGCCAGCAGTGAATACAACAGGGGTTATGGCTACACCTTC. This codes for CASSEYNRGYGYTF.

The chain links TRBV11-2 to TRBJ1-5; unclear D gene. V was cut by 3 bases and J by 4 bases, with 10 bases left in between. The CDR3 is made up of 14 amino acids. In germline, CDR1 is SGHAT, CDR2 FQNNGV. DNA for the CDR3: TGTGCCAGCAGCTTGACTGGTTGGAATCAGCCCCAGCATTTT. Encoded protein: CASSLTGWNQPQHF.

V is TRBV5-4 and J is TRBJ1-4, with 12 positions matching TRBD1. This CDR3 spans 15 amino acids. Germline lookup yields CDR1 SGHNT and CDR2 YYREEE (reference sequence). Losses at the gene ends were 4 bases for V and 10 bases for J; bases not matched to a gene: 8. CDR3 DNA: TGTGCCAGCAGCGCTCCGGGACAGGGGGCTGTAAAACTGTTTTTT. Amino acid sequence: CASSAPGQGAVKLFF.

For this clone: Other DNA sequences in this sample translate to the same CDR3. The CDR3 DNA follows: TGTGCCAGCAGTTACCCCCGACAGACGAACACTGAAGCTTTCTTT. Translation: CASSYPRQTNTEAFF. The rearrangement joins TRBV6-7 to TRBJ1-1; tentatively, D is TRBD1 (5 bases). TRBV6-7 is identified as an open reading frame with a role that is uncertain. Trimming pared 2 bases from V and 1 base from J, leaving 11 bases between. CDR3 length: 15 amino acids.

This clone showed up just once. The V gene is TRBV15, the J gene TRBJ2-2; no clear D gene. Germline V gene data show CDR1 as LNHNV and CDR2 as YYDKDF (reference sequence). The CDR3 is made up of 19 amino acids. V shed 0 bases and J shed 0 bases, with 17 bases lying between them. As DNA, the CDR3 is TGTGCCACCAGCAGAGATCGATGGAAGCCGCTAGCGAACACCGGGGAGCTGTTTTTT. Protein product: CATSRDRWKPLANTGELFF.

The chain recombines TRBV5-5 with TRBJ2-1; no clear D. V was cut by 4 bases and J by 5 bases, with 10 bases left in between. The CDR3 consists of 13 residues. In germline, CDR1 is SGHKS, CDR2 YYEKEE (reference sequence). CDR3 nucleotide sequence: TGTGCCAGCAGCCAGACACGGAACAATGAGCAGTTCTTC. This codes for CASSQTRNNEQFF.